This T cell receptor (beta chain) was sequenced in a study of CD8 T cells in Susac syndrome. Study conclusions and caveats: The authors acknowledged that their TCR sequencing and HLA analysis involved a relatively small number of individuals.

Reverse transcription of about 0.5 to 1 ug RNA was carried out with random hexamers. Amplification of TCR beta CDR3 by immunoSEQ multiplex PCR spanned 54 Vbeta and 13 Jbeta. TCRdb processed the immunoSEQ multiplex PCR reads anew with MiXCR; each CDR3 protein has one entry. The table shows about 66,000 distinct CDR3 sequences, with approximately 94% occurring only once. Concerning this clonotype: What it recognizes is unknown.

Negative isolation yielded CD4+ and CD8+ T cells, and FACS enriched TEMRA cells. The specimen sequenced was CD8+ T cells from PBMCs. The sequence derives from a human donor with multiple sclerosis.

CDR3 nucleotide sequence: TGTGCCAGCAGCCAAACACAGGGTCCGGGCAATCAGCCCCAGCATTTT. As protein: CASSQTQGPGNQPQHF. The chain has TRBV12-3 or TRBV12-4 and TRBJ1-5; possibly TRBD1 for D (6 bases). The CDR3 sequence is 16 residues long. V shed 6 bases and J shed 2 bases, with 17 bases lying between them.